The T cell receptor (beta chain) under discussion was sequenced for a study of cytomegalovirus exposure and HLA in healthy donors. The germline CDR1 and CDR2 sequences are SGHNT and YENEEA. The CDR3 contains 15 residues. The PCR had 60 Vbeta and 13 Jbeta primers. Assay used: immunoSEQ multiplex PCR; TCRdb lists only in-frame clones, some missing. This repertoire shows about 100,000 clones, roughly three quarters found once; its top ten account for roughly 3.8%. Sequenced material: PBMCs. V and J are TRBV11-3 and TRBJ2-5; 9 bases fit TRBD1. The end of the DNA aligns better with TRBJ2-7, so the J call may be wrong. The receptor was derived from a woman aged 40 to 50 in good health and CMV-seronegative. CDR3 in DNA: TGTGCCAGCAGCTTGAACCCGGGACAGGGTTACGAGCAGTACTTC. Translating gives CASSLNPGQGYEQYF.